Listed below are T cell receptor beta chains from one sample, sequenced in a study of T cells in narcolepsy. Here immunoSEQ multiplex PCR was the method, and the copy in TCRdb shows in-frame clones only, minus some. The sample lists some 20,000 clones; under 85% were seen once. Sequenced sample: memory (CD45RA-) CD4+ T cells from blood. Every receptor here comes from a human donor in good health. Each CDR3 is given with its conserved first and last residue. A D gene is named only where the DNA matches it firmly. Size values are once, few and many counts, or a class for expanded clones, and some rows have none.

>NA|TRBJ2-3|TRBV7-9|TRBD2
CASSYLFGSGVTDTQYF
TGTGCCAGCAGCTATTTGTTCGGTAGCGGGGTCACAGATACGCAGTATTTT
>NA|TRBJ2-2|TRBV30|NA
CAWSVTGALGGLFF
TGTGCCTGGAGTGTAACCGGGGCGCTAGGGGGGCTGTTTTTT
>NA|TRBJ2-4|TRBV27|NA
CASSRVGIAKNIQYF
TGTGCCAGTTCCCGGGTGGGGATAGCCAAAAACATTCAGTACTTC
>NA|TRBJ2-1|TRBV7-3|NA
CASSLGSWDEQFF
TGTGCCAGCAGCTTAGGAAGCTGGGATGAGCAGTTCTTC
>NA|TRBJ2-3|TRBV10-3|TRBD1
CAISERQGVITDTQYF
TGTGCCATCAGTGAGCGACAGGGAGTTATCACAGATACGCAGTATTTT
>once|TRBJ2-2|TRBV5-6|NA
CASSFPRQRNTGELFF
TGTGCCAGCAGCTTCCCGAGACAGAGAAACACCGGGGAGCTGTTTTTT
>NA|TRBJ2-7|TRBV7-3|TRBD2
CASSFGGSTPTYEQYF
TGTGCCAGCAGCTTCGGCGGGAGCACCCCTACCTACGAGCAGTACTTC
>NA|TRBJ1-1|TRBV20-1|NA
CSAPYRAEAFF
TGCAGTGCTCCTTACAGGGCTGAAGCTTTCTTT
>NA|TRBJ1-6|TRBV29-1|NA
CSALTGLGALHF
TGCAGCGCCCTGACGGGGCTTGGGGCCCTCCACTTT
>NA|TRBJ2-1|TRBV10-3|NA
CAISQKSAGQTQRNEQFF
TGTGCCATCAGTCAAAAATCGGCGGGACAGACCCAGAGAAATGAGCAGTTCTTC
>once|TRBJ2-7|TRBV7-3|NA
CPPRDNQDYEQYF
TGTCCTCCACGGGACAACCAAGACTACGAGCAGTACTTC
>once|TRBJ1-3|TRBV28|NA
CASSSGNTIYF
TGTGCCAGCAGTTCTGGAAACACCATATATTTT
>NA|TRBJ2-2|TRBV13|TRBD2
CASSLSTSLADNTGELFF
TGTGCCAGCAGCTTATCCACCTCGCTAGCGGATAACACCGGGGAGCTGTTTTTT
>NA|TRBJ1-1|TRBV2|NA
CASSVDPNTEAFF
TGTGCCAGCAGTGTGGACCCCAACACTGAAGCTTTCTTT